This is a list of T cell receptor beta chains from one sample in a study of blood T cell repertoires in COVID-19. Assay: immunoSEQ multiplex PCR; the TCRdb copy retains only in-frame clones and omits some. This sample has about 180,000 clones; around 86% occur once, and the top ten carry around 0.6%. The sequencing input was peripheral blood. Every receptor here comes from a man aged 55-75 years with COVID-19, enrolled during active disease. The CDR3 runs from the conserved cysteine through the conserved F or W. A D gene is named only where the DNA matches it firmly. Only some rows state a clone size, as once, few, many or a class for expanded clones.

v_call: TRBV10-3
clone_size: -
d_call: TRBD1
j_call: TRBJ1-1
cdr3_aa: CAIKFSLTGSTEAFF
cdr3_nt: TGTGCCATCAAGTTCTCCCTGACAGGGTCCACTGAAGCTTTCTTT

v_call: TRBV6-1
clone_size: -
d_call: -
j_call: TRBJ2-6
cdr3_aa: CASSERRLAGANVLTF
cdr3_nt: TGTGCCAGCAGTGAACGTCGGTTGGCTGGGGCCAACGTCCTGACTTTC

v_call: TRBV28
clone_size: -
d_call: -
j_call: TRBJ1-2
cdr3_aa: CASSINYGYTF
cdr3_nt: TGTGCCAGCAGCATCAACTATGGCTACACCTTC

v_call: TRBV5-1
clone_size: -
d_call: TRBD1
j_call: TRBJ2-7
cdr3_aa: CASSIGGTGGYEQYF
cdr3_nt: TGCGCCAGCAGCATTGGGGGGACAGGGGGCTACGAGCAGTACTTC

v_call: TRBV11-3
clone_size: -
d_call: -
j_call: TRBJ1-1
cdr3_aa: CASSSQSGTEAFF
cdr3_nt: TGTGCCAGCAGCTCCCAATCGGGGACTGAAGCTTTCTTT

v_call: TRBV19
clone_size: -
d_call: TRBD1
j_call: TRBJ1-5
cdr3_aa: CASTLGGQGYQPQHF
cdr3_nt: TGTGCCAGTACCCTTGGGGGACAGGGGTATCAGCCCCAGCATTTT

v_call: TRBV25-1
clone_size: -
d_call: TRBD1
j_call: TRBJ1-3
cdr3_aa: CASSEPRDSLTGNTIYF
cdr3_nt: TGTGCCAGCAGTGAACCCCGGGACAGCCTAACTGGAAACACCATATATTTT

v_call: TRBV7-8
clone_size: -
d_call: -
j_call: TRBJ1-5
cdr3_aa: CASSLGWGDYQPQHF
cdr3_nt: TGTGCCAGCAGCTTAGGGTGGGGGGACTATCAGCCCCAGCATTTT

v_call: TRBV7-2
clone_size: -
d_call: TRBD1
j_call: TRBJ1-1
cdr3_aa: CASSSQGGTEAFF
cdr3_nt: TGTGCCAGCAGCTCGCAGGGGGGCACTGAAGCTTTCTTT

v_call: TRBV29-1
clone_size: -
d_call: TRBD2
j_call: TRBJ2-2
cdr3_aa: CSVRGLAGTNTGELFF
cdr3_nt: TGCAGCGTGAGGGGACTAGCGGGTACCAACACCGGGGAGCTGTTTTTT

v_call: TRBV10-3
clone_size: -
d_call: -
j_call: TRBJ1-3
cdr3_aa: CAISRGTGGNTIYF
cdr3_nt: TGTGCCATCAGTCGGGGAACTGGTGGAAACACCATATATTTT

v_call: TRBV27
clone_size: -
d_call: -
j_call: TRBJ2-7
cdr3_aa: CASSLSRGYEQYF
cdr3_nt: TGTGCCAGCAGTTTATCCCGCGGCTACGAGCAGTACTTC

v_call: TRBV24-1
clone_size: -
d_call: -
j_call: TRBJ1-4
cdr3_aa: CATRGTGDEKLFF
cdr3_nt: TGTGCCACCAGGGGGACGGGGGATGAAAAACTGTTTTTT

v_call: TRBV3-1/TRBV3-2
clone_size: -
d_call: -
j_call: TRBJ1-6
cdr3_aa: CASSQVELFNSPLHF
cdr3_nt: TGTGCCAGCAGCCAAGTCGAACTGTTTAATTCACCCCTCCACTTT

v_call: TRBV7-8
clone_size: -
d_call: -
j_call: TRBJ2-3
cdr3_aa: CASSLVRLVGDTQYF
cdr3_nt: TGTGCCAGCAGCTTAGTTCGGCTAGTTGGGGATACGCAGTATTTT

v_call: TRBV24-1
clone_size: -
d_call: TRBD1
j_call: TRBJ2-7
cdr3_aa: CATSEPGTGRDEQYF
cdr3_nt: TGTGCCACCAGTGAGCCCGGGACAGGGAGGGACGAGCAGTACTTC

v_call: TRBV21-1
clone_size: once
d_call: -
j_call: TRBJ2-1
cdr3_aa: CASRYGDWQFF
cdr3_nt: TGTGCCAGCAGGTATGGGGACTGGCAGTTCTTC

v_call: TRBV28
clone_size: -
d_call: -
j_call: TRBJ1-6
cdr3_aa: CASSFFGGPNSPLHF
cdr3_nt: TGTGCCAGCAGTTTTTTCGGAGGCCCTAATTCACCCCTCCACTTT

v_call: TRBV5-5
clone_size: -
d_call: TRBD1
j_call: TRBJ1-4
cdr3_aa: CASSLQGAGEKLFF
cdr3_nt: TGTGCCAGCAGCTTACAGGGGGCGGGTGAAAAACTGTTTTTT

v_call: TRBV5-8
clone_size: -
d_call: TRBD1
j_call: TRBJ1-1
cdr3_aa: CASSGGQRVRNTEAFF
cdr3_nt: TGTGCCAGCAGTGGGGGACAGCGAGTAAGGAACACTGAAGCTTTCTTT